This T cell receptor beta chain was retrieved from a study of cytomegalovirus exposure and HLA in healthy donors. Findings and caveats of the study: Sequencing artifact likely explains a cluster of highly shared sequence variants.

Of note for this clone: The antigen is undetermined.

V shed 1 base, J shed 5 bases, and the junction held 5 bases outside the gene matches. Germline CDR1 SGHRS, CDR2 YFSETQ. CDR3 length: 15 amino acids. Primers for the PCR totalled 60 Vbeta and 13 Jbeta. Generated by immunoSEQ multiplex PCR, the TCRdb table keeps only in-frame clones and is missing some. The sample carries 150,000 to 200,000 clones, 60% to 80% recorded once. The source is a male donor in good health and CMV-seronegative. Sequencing input: PBMCs. J is TRBJ2-1 and V is TRBV5-1; 8 nucleotides align to TRBD2. The CDR3 here is CASSLLAGPHNEQFF. CDR3 DNA: TGCGCCAGCAGCTTGTTAGCGGGACCCCACAATGAGCAGTTCTTC.